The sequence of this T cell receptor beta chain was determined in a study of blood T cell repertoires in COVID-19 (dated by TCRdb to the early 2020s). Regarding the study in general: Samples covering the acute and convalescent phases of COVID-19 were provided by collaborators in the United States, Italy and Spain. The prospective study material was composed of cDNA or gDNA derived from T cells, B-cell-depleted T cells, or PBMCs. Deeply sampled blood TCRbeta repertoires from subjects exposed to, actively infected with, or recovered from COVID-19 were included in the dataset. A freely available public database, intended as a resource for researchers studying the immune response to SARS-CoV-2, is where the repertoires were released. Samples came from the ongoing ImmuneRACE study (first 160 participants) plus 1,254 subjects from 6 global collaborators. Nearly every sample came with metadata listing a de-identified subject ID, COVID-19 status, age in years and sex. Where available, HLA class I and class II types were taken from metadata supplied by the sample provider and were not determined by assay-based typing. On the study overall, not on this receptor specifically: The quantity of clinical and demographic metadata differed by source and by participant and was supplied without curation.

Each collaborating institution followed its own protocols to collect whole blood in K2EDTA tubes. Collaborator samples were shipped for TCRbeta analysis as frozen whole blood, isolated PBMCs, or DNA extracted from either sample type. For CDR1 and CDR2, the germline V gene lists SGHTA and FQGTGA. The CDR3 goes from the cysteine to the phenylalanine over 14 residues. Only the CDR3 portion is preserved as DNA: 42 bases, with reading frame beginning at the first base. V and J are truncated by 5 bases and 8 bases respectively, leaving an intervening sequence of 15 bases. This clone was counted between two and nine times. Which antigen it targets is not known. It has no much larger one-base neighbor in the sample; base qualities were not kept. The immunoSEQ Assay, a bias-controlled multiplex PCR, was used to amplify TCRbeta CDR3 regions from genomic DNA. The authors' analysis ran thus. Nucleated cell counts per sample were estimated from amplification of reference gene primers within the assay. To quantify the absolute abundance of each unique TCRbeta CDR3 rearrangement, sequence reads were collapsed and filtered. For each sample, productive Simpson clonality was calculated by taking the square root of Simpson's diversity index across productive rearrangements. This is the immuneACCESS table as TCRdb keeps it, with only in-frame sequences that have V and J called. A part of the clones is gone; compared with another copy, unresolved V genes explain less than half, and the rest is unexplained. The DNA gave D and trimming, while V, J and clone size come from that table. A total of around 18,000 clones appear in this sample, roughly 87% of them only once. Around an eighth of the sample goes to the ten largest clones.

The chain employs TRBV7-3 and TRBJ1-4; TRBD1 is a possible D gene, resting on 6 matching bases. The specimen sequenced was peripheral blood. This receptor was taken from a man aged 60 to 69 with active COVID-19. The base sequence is TGTGCCAGCAGCCCTTCGGGGGGCATCGAAAAACTGTTTTTT. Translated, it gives CASSPSGGIEKLFF.